This note documents a single T cell receptor beta chain sequence. Its antigen is currently unknown. The data were taken from a study of OX40 agonist ivuxolimab in advanced cancers. Background on the study: All patients had ivuxolimab intravenously every 2 weeks at 0.01 to 10 mg/kg. Three patients showed partial responses: one hepatocellular carcinoma and two cutaneous melanoma cases.

Sequencing used immunoSEQ multiplex PCR; TCRdb keeps in-frame clones, though not all of them. The repertoire holds tens of thousands of clones, 65% to 85% seen once, with 4.6% in the top ten. Study observations and caveats: Some patients who did not respond also had low normalized T-cell clonal expansion. By week 6 at 0.1 to 3.0 mg/kg, blood CD4+ and CD8+ T cells had expanded clonally.

This TCR was sampled from an adult with an advanced solid tumor such as melanoma, head and neck, liver or kidney cancer. The material sequenced was CD4+ or CD8+ T cells sorted from blood, taken in a trial of the OX40 agonist ivuxolimab.

CDR3 in amino acids: CASSQYRWGSNQPQHF. CDR3 nucleotide sequence: TGCGCCAGCAGCCAATACCGCTGGGGGAGCAATCAGCCCCAGCATTTT. This rearrangement joins TRBV4-3 to TRBJ1-5, with D possibly TRBD1 on 5 matching bases. Germline V gene sequence: CDR1 LGHNA, CDR2 YSLEER. This CDR3 is built from 16 residues. V was cut by 2 bases and J by 1 base, with 12 bases left in between.